This TCR beta chain is from a study of technical replicates of blood from a handful of donors. The CDR3 extends over 15 amino acids. The ends were cut back, 7 bases at V and 2 bases at J, with 15 bases in the middle. Germline CDR1 is LGHNA and CDR2 is YSLEER. TCRdb keeps only in-frame clones here, not all; method: immunoSEQ multiplex PCR. Of around 73,000 clones detected, roughly 90% appear once; the ten largest clones hold 4% to 5%. The TCR comes from a human donor in good health. Some clones in this sample may be carry-over from other donors' samples. The sample comprised PBMCs. The chain employs TRBV4-3 and TRBJ1-5; no clear D. For the CDR3, the DNA is TGCGCCAGCACCCTACCCGGGGTGGGCAATCAGCCCCAGCATTTT. Protein product: CASTLPGVGNQPQHF.